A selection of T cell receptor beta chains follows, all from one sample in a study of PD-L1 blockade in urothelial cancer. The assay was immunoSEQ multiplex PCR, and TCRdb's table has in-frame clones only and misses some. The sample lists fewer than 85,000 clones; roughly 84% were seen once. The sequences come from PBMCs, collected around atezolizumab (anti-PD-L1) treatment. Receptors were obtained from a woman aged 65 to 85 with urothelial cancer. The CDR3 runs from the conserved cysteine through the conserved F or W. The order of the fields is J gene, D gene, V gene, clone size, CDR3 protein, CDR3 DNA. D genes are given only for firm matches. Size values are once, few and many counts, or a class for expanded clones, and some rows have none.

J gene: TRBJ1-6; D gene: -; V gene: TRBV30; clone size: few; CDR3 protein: CASKRQNPYSPLHF; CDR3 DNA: TGTGCCTCAAAGCGGCAAAATCCTTATTCACCCCTCCACTTT
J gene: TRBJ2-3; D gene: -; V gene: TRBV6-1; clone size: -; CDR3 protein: CASSAHASGQFTDTQYF; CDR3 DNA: TGTGCCAGCAGTGCCCACGCGAGCGGGCAGTTTACAGATACGCAGTATTTT
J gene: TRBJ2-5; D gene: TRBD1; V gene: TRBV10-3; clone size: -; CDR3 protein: CAISGDRDQETQYF; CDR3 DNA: TGTGCCATCAGTGGTGACAGGGACCAAGAGACCCAGTACTTC
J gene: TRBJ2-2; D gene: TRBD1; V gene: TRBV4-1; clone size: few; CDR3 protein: CASSPRPRDRGTGELFF; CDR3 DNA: TGCGCCAGCAGCCCGAGACCGCGGGACAGGGGCACCGGGGAGCTGTTTTTT
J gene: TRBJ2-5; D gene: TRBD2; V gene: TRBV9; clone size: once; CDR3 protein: CASSALAGVAETQYF; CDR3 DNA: TGTGCCAGCAGCGCACTAGCGGGAGTAGCGGAGACCCAGTACTTC
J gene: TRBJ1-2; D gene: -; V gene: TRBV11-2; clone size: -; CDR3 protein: CASSSVRGIGIVFTF; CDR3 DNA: TGTGCCAGCAGCTCTGTCCGGGGGATAGGGATTGTATTCACCTTC
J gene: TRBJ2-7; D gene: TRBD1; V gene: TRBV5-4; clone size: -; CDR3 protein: CASSPGTGRSSYEQYF; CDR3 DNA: TGTGCCAGCAGCCCGGGGACAGGGAGGAGCTCCTACGAGCAGTACTTC
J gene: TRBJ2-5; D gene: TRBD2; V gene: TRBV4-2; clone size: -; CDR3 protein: CASSHEEQAGGRETQYF; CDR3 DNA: TGTGCCAGCAGCCATGAAGAGCAAGCGGGGGGCCGGGAGACCCAGTACTTC
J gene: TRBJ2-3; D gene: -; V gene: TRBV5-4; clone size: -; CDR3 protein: CASSLAGEDTQYF; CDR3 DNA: TGTGCCAGCAGCTTGGCCGGGGAAGATACGCAGTATTTT
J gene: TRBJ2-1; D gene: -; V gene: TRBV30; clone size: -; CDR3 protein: CAWSVLFGGGEQFF; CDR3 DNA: TGTGCCTGGAGTGTACTATTTGGGGGAGGTGAGCAGTTCTTC
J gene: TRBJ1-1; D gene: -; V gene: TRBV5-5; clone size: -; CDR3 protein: CASSLYRDLAFF; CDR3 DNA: TGTGCCAGCAGCTTGTACAGGGATTTAGCTTTCTTT
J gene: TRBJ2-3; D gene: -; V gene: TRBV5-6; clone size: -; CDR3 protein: CASSLPDQDTQYF; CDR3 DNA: TGTGCCAGCAGTTTGCCAGATCAGGATACGCAGTATTTT